This T cell receptor (beta chain) was identified during a study of T cells in Graves' hyperthyroidism and ophthalmopathy. Study observations and caveats: The authors' 13 V-J model separated ophthalmopathy from stable hyperthyroidism. Ophthalmopathy got predicted by the model a median approximately six months before its onset.

Comment on this clonotype: Antigen unknown.

RNA transcripts gave rise to amplified TCR beta CDR3 regions. The primer set for the first-round RT-PCR of the TCR CDR3 was HTBI. TCRdb used MiXCR to reprocess the multiplex PCR reads, holding one entry per CDR3 protein. The sample lists approximately 590,000 distinct CDR3 sequences; about a sixth were seen once. Patients aged 18 to 65 had newly diagnosed hyperthyroidism of under 2 months' duration. Trimming left V 6 bases short and J 6 bases short, with 18 bases between. CDR3 length: 15 amino acids. Germline V CDR1 and CDR2: SGHTA, FQGTGA. This clonotype was sampled from a woman under 40 with Graves' hyperthyroidism. The sample taken for sequencing was blood. The V gene is TRBV7-3, the J gene TRBJ1-5, with D possibly TRBD1 on 6 matching bases. CDR3 DNA sequence: TGTGCCAGCAGTCAAGCGGGGGCGCGAGGTCAGCCCCAGCATTTT. Amino acids: CASSQAGARGQPQHF.